The count of the clone carrying this TCR beta chain is one. The target antigen is unknown. The method was immunoSEQ multiplex PCR; TCRdb's version includes in-frame clones alone and lacks a portion of them. Of roughly 75,000 clones detected, 70% to 90% appear once; the ten largest clones hold 13%. The sample originates from a study of OX40 agonist ivuxolimab in advanced cancers. Points from the study as a whole: Clonal expansion was seen in CD4+ and CD8+ blood T cells by week 6 at 0.1 to 3.0 mg/kg.

The ends lost 6 bases at V and 8 bases at J; junction bases unmatched: 9. Germline loops: CDR1 MNHEY, CDR2 SVGAGI. This CDR3 is 15 amino acids long. The chain carries TRBV6-5 and TRBJ1-4, with 10 bases matching TRBD1. The source material was CD4+ or CD8+ T cells sorted from blood, sampled in a trial of the OX40 agonist ivuxolimab. The clonotype originates from an adult with an advanced solid tumor such as melanoma, head and neck, liver or kidney cancer. CDR3 loop: CASRRPGTGVEKLFF. In DNA form, the CDR3 reads TGTGCCAGCAGAAGACCCGGGACAGGGGTGGAAAAACTGTTTTTT.